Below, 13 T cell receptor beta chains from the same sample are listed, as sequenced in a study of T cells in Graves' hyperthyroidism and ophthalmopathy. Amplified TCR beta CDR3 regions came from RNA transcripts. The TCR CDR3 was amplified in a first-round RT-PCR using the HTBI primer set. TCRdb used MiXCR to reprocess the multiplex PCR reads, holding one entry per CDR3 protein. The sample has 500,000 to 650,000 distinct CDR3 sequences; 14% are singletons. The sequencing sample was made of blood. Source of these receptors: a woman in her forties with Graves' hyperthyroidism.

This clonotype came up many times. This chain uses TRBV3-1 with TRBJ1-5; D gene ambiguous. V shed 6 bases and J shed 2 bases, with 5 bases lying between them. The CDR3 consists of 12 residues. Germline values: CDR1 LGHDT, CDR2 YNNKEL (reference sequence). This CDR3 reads CASSNGNQPQHF. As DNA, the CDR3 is TGTGCCAGCAGTAACGGCAATCAGCCCCAGCATTTT.

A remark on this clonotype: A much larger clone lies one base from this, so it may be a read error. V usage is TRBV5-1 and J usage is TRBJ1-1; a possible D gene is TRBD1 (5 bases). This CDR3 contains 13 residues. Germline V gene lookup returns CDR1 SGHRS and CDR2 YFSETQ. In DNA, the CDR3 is TGCGCCAGCAGCTTGGCAGGGCGCGTCGAAGCTTCCTTT. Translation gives CASSLAGRVEASF.

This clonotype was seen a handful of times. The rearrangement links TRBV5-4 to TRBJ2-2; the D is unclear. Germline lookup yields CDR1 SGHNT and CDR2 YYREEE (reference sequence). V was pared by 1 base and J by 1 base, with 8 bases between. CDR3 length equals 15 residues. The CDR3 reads CASSLYSKNTGELFF. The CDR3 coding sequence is TGTGCCAGCAGCTTGTACTCAAAGAACACCGGGGAGCTGTTTTTT.

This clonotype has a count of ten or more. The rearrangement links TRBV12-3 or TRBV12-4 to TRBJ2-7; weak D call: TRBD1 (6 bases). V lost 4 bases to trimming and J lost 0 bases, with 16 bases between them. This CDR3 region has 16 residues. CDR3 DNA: TGTGCCAGCAGTTATAGCTACCAGGGGTCCTCCTACGAGCAGTACTTC. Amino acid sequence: CASSYSYQGSSYEQYF.

The CDR3 here is CSASVWGTDTQYF. The CDR3 DNA sequence: TGCAGTGCTAGCGTCTGGGGCACAGATACGCAGTATTTT. This chain links TRBV20-1 with TRBJ2-3; D ambiguous. The CDR3 length is 13 residues. From germline, CDR1 is DFQATT and CDR2 SNEGSKA (reference sequence). V lost 3 bases, J lost 1 base, and 8 bases lay in between.

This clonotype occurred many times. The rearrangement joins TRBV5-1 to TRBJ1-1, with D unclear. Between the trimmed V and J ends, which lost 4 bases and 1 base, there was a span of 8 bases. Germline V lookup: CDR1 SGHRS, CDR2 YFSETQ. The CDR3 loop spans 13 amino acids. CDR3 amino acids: CASSTPANTEAFF. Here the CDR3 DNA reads TGCGCCAGCAGCACACCAGCGAACACTGAAGCTTTCTTT.

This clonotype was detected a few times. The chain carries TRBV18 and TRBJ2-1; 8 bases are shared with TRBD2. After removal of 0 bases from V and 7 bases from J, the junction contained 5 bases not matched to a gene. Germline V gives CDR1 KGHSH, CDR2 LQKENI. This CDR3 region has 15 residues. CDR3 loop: CASSPPSLAANEQFF. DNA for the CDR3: TGTGCCAGCTCACCACCGTCACTAGCGGCAAATGAGCAGTTCTTC. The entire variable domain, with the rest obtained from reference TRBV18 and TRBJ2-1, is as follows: NAGVMQNPRHLVRRRGQEARLRCSPMKGHSHVYWYRQLPEEGLKFMVYLQKENIIDESGMPKERFSAEFPKEGPSILRIQQVVRGDSAAYFCASSPPSLAANEQFFGPGTRLTVL.

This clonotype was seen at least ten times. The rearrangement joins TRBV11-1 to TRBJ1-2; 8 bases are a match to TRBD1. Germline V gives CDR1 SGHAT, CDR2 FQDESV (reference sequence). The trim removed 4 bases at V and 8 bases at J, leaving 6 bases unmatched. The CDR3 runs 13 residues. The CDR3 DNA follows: TGTGCCAGCAGCTCGGACAGGGCTAAAGGCTACACCTTC. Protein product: CASSSDRAKGYTF.

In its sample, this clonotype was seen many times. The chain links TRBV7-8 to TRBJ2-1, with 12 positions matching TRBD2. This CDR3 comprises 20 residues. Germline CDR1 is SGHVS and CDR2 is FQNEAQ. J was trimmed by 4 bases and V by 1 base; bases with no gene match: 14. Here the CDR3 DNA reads TGTGCCAGCAGCTTAGACGGGCTAGCGGGAGGGCCCCGATATTACAATGAGCAGTTCTTC. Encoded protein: CASSLDGLAGGPRYYNEQFF.

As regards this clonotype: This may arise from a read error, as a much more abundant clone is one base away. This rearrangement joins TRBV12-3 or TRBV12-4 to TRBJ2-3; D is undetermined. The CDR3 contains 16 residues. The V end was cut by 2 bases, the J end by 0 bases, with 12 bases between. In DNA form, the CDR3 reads TGTGCCAGCAGTTTAAGATGGGAATATAGCACAGATACGCAGTATTTT. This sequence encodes CASSLRWEYSTDTQYF.

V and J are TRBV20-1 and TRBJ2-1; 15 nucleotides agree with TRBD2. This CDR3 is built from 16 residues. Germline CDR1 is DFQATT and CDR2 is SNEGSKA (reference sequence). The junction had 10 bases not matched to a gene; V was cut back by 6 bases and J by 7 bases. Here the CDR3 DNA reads TGCAGTGCCCAGACCGGGACTAGCGGGAGGAGGAATGAGCAGTTCTTC. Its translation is CSAQTGTSGRRNEQFF.

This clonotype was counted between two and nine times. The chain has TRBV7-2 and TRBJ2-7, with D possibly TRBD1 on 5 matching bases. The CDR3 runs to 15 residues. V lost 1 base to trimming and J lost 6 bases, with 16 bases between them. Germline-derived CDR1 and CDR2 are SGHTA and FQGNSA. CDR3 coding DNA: TGTGCCAGCAGCTTAGATTTTAGGGGTGGGTCCGAGCAGTACTTC. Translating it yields CASSLDFRGGSEQYF.

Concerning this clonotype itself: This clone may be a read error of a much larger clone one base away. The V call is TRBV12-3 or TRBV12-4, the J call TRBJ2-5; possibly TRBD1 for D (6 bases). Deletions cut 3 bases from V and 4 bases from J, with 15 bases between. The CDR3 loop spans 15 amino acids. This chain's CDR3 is CASSFFPVRGETQYF. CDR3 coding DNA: TGTGCCAGCAGTTTTTTCCCAGTCAGGGGAGAGACCCAGTACTTC.